Each of the 10 T cell receptor beta chains below was sequenced from the same sample in a study of T cells in Graves' hyperthyroidism and ophthalmopathy. TCR beta CDR3 regions were amplified from RNA transcripts. First-round RT-PCR targeting the TCR CDR3 was performed with the HTBI primer set. TCRdb re-called the multiplex PCR reads with MiXCR, one entry per CDR3 protein. The repertoire holds some 350,000 distinct CDR3 sequences, about 15% seen once, with around a quarter in the top ten. Sequenced: blood. Every receptor here comes from a woman aged 18 to 35 with Graves' hyperthyroidism that later progressed to Graves' ophthalmopathy.

V gene TRBV29-1 combines with J gene TRBJ1-5; 8 bases line up with TRBD1. Germline CDR1 and CDR2: SQVTM and ANQGSEA. The CDR3 has 14 residues. V was clipped by 7 bases and J by 3 bases; unmatched bases: 8. The CDR3 sequence is CSAWTGRDNQPQHF. CDR3 coding DNA: TGCAGCGCTTGGACAGGGAGGGACAATCAGCCCCAGCATTTT.

This clonotype was detected many times. The chain uses TRBV27 and TRBJ1-4, with 7 nucleotides matching TRBD1. The junction had 12 bases not matched to a gene; V was cut back by 6 bases and J by 2 bases. Germline V CDR1 and CDR2: MNHEY, SMNVEV (reference sequence). This CDR3 is 17 amino acids long. The CDR3 DNA is TGTGCCAGCAGGCGCACAAACAGGGGAGTCACTAATGAAAAACTGTTTTTT. Translation gives CASRRTNRGVTNEKLFF.

This clonotype was picked up many times. The chain employs TRBV7-6 and TRBJ2-1; the D gene could be TRBD1 or TRBD2 (5 bases each). Trimming removed 5 bases from V and 10 bases from J, with 12 bases in between. There are 12 residues in the CDR3. Germline CDR1 reads SGHVS; CDR2 reads FNYEAQ. This CDR3 reads CASSLRDDEQFF. CDR3 nucleotides: TGTGCCAGCAGCCTCCGGGACGACGAGCAGTTCTTC. Full variable domain (rest looked up from reference TRBV7-6 and TRBJ2-1): GAGVSQSPRYKVTKRGQDVALRCDPISGHVSLYWYRQALGQGPEFLTYFNYEAQQDKSGLPNDRFSAERPEGSISTLTIQRTEQRDSAMYRCASSLRDDEQFFGPGTRLTVL.

This clonotype was seen repeatedly, ten times or more. The V call is TRBV30, the J call TRBJ2-3, with 8 bases identical to TRBD2. With V trimmed by 4 bases and J by 4 bases, 4 bases remained unmatched. Germline assignment: CDR1 GTSNPN and CDR2 SVGIG (reference sequence). This CDR3 spans 13 amino acids. CDR3 sequence: CAWNSGSSDTQYF. The CDR3 region has the DNA TGTGCCTGGAACAGCGGGAGTTCAGATACGCAGTATTTT.

This clonotype has at least ten counts. The gene calls are TRBV7-2 and TRBJ2-1; D call uncertain. The V end was cut by 1 base, the J end by 0 bases, with 13 bases between. Per germline, CDR1 SGHTA and CDR2 FQGNSA. CDR3 size: 17 residues. CDR3 bases: TGTGCCAGCAGCTTAGGGTCCACTGGCGGCTCCTACAATGAGCAGTTCTTC. Protein product: CASSLGSTGGSYNEQFF.

The sample holds many counts of this clonotype. The genes are TRBV28 and TRBJ1-3; D is possibly TRBD1 (5 bases). Germline V lookup: CDR1 MDHEN, CDR2 SYDVKM. The CDR3 spans 14 residues. Trimming cost V 10 bases and J 0 bases, with 13 bases left between them. Written as DNA, the CDR3 is TGTGCCACCGGACGGGACGGCTCTGGAAACACCATATATTTT. Encoded protein: CATGRDGSGNTIYF.

The V and J genes are TRBV20-1 and TRBJ1-5; 10 nucleotides line up with TRBD1. The CDR3 has 16 residues. Germline V CDR1 and CDR2: DFQATT, SNEGSKA (reference sequence). J gave up 4 bases and V 6 bases, and 12 bases lay outside the gene matches. DNA of the CDR3: TGCAGTGCGGGACTAGTCCGGGACAGGGGTAATCAGCCCCAGCATTTT. Its protein product is CSAGLVRDRGNQPQHF.

This clonotype was observed a handful of times. The chain recombines TRBV14 with TRBJ2-1; D is unclear. The germline V gene has CDR1 SGHDN and CDR2 FVKESK. Trimming shortened V by 1 base and J by 2 bases, and 9 bases separated the two germline ends. There are 15 residues in the CDR3. CDR3 nucleotides: TGTGCCAGCAGCCAAGTCTTCCGAGCCTACAATGAGCAGTTCTTC. It codes for CASSQVFRAYNEQFF.

In this sample, this clonotype turned up many times. J is TRBJ1-1 and V is TRBV7-3, with D uncertain. V lost 3 bases, J lost 8 bases, and 19 bases lay in between. Germline CDR1 is SGHTA and CDR2 is FQGTGA. The CDR3 length is 15 residues. The CDR3 loop reads CASSLHGPRTAEAFF. Here the CDR3 DNA reads TGTGCCAGCAGCTTGCATGGCCCGAGGACTGCGGAAGCTTTCTTT.

About this clonotype itself: At one end the junction does not follow the germline gene, possibly because of a read error. The rearrangement links TRBV27 to TRBJ2-7; D possibly matches TRBD1 or TRBD2 (5 bases each). This CDR3 spans 15 amino acids. The germline V gene has CDR1 MNHEY and CDR2 SMNVEV (reference sequence). Here the CDR3 reads CAGSRGAAFSYEQYF. As DNA, the CDR3 is TGTGCCGGCAGCCGAGGGGCGGCATTTTCCTACGAGCAGTACTTC.